Following are 19 T cell receptor beta chains from one sample sequenced in a study of blood T cell repertoires in COVID-19. Sequencing used immunoSEQ multiplex PCR; TCRdb keeps in-frame clones, though not all of them. The sample holds over 200,000 clones; 89% are singletons and the top ten take 3.5% to 4%. The sample was PBMCs or T cells enriched from blood (not recorded which). The receptors come from a woman aged 30 to 39 with acute COVID-19.

The chain links TRBV27 to TRBJ2-5, with 7 bases fitting TRBD1. The V gene end was trimmed by 6 bases and the J gene end by 6 bases; junction bases not matched to a gene: 4. This CDR3 has 12 amino acids. The germline CDR1 and CDR2 sequences are MNHEY and SMNVEV (reference sequence). In nucleotides, the CDR3 is TGTGCCAGCAGGGCAGGGGGACAGACCCAGTACTTC. This sequence encodes CASRAGGQTQYF.

V and J are TRBV7-9 and TRBJ2-1, with D perhaps matching TRBD1 (6 bases). Germline V gene data show CDR1 as SEHNR and CDR2 as FQNEAQ (reference sequence). V lost 4 bases to trimming and J lost 4 bases, with 14 bases between them. This CDR3 has 15 residues. CDR3 DNA: TGTGCCAGCAGCTCCGTTTGGGGGCCTTACAATGAGCAGTTCTTC. Protein product: CASSSVWGPYNEQFF.

This chain links TRBV19 with TRBJ1-2; the D gene is possibly TRBD1 (5 bases). This CDR3 is 13 amino acids long. V shed 3 bases and J shed 6 bases, with 11 bases lying between them. The germline V gene has CDR1 LNHDA and CDR2 SQIVND (reference sequence). The CDR3, as DNA: TGTGCCAGTAGTATGAAGGGGCTGCATGGCTACACCTTC. Its protein product is CASSMKGLHGYTF. The full variable domain, in which reference TRBV19 and TRBJ1-2 provide the parts outside the CDR3, is DGGITQSPKYLFRKEGQNVTLSCEQNLNHDAMYWYRQDPGQGLRLIYYSQIVNDFQKGDIAEGYSVSREKKESFPLTVTSAQKNPTAFYLCASSMKGLHGYTFGSGTRLTVV.

This chain connects TRBV4-1 to TRBJ2-7; no firm D call. The CDR3 extends over 16 amino acids. V was shortened by 0 bases and J by 3 bases, with 15 bases between the two germline ends. The germline CDR1 and CDR2 sequences are MGHRA and YSYEKL. The CDR3 DNA sequence: TGCGCCAGCAGCCAAGATCCGGTAGGAGATTACTACGAGCAGTACTTC. Translating gives CASSQDPVGDYYEQYF.

V gene TRBV5-6 combines with J gene TRBJ1-6; no firm D call. The V end lost 7 bases, the J end lost 2 bases, and 19 bases lay between the germline ends. This CDR3 has 17 amino acids. CDR1 is SGHDT and CDR2 is YYEEEE in the germline V gene. Written as DNA, the CDR3 is TGTGCCAGCCGCCGGGCCGCGTCTAGCACCTATAATTCACCCCTCCACTTT. Amino acids: CASRRAASSTYNSPLHF. Together with reference TRBV5-6 and TRBJ1-6, the CDR3 gives the full variable domain: DAGVTQSPTHLIKTRGQQVTLRCSPKSGHDTVSWYQQALGQGPQFIFQYYEEEERQRGNFPDRFSGHQFPNYSSELNVNALLLGDSALYLCASRRAASSTYNSPLHFGNGTRLTVT.

DNA for the CDR3: TGTGCCAGCAGTGCGACGGAGACCTACGAGCAGTACTTC. Its protein is CASSATETYEQYF. This chain joins TRBV2 and TRBJ2-7; D unclear. The CDR3 covers 13 residues. Germline CDR1 is SNHLY and CDR2 is FYNNEI. The germline V and J ends were trimmed by 4 bases and 2 bases, with 9 bases remaining between them.

CDR3 nucleotide sequence: TGTGCCAGCAGCTCTGAGCACCGCGAGCAGTTCTTC. It specifies CASSSEHREQFF. The V and J genes are TRBV5-6 and TRBJ2-1, with D unresolved. Germline V gene lookup returns CDR1 SGHDT and CDR2 YYEEEE. The CDR3 runs 12 residues. Trimming took 3 bases from V and 10 from J, leaving 11 bases between them.

The genes are TRBV11-2 and TRBJ1-6; 8 positions match TRBD1. This CDR3 region has 16 residues. J lost 7 bases, V lost 5 bases, and 10 bases had no gene match. Germline CDR1 reads SGHAT; CDR2 reads FQNNGV. The CDR3: CASSRQGAERNSPLHF. CDR3 nucleotides: TGTGCCAGCAGCCGGCAGGGGGCGGAAAGGAATTCACCCCTCCACTTT.

V gene TRBV2 combines with J gene TRBJ2-1; tentative D call: TRBD2 (5 bases). This CDR3 region has 15 residues. The V gene lost 8 bases and the J gene lost 0 bases, with 14 bases spanning the gap. Germline V gene sequence: CDR1 SNHLY, CDR2 FYNNEI. CDR3: CASPGGGSSYNEQFF. In nucleotides, the CDR3 is TGTGCCAGCCCCGGTGGTGGGAGCTCCTACAATGAGCAGTTCTTC.

The chain employs TRBV6-6 and TRBJ2-7, with 7 bases matching TRBD1. Germline values: CDR1 MNHNY, CDR2 SVGAGI (reference sequence). V lost 6 bases, J lost 0 bases, and 2 bases stayed unmatched. The CDR3 loop spans 13 amino acids. The CDR3 loop reads CASRTGSSYEQYF. The CDR3 coding sequence is TGTGCCAGCAGGACAGGGAGCTCCTACGAGCAGTACTTC.

The chain is built from TRBV11-2 and TRBJ2-1; D gene uncertain. The CDR3 runs 18 residues. Germline lookup yields CDR1 SGHAT and CDR2 FQNNGV. V was clipped by 0 bases and J by 0 bases, with 15 bases between them. The CDR3 coding sequence is TGTGCCAGCAGCTTAGATGGGTTCCTCTCTAGCTCCTACAATGAGCAGTTCTTC. It encodes CASSLDGFLSSSYNEQFF.

V gene TRBV9 combines with J gene TRBJ2-5; 11 bases agree with TRBD1. Germline loops: CDR1 SGDLS, CDR2 YYNGEE. V trimming: 3 bases; J trimming: 5 bases; junction bases outside the gene matches: 3. CDR3 length equals 14 residues. DNA of the CDR3: TGTGCCAGCAGCGCCGGGACAGGGGGGGAGACCCAGTACTTC. Amino acids: CASSAGTGGETQYF.

This chain joins TRBV6-5 and TRBJ1-1; possible D gene TRBD1, 5 bases. Trimming took off 3 bases at V and 6 bases at J, with 17 bases between the two ends. Germline lookup yields CDR1 MNHEY and CDR2 SVGAGI. This CDR3 contains 15 residues. This CDR3 reads CASSYSQGGLSEAFF. In DNA form, the CDR3 reads TGTGCCAGCAGTTATTCTCAGGGAGGTCTGTCTGAAGCTTTCTTT.

This CDR3 is CASSQEPSPNQPQHF. In DNA form, the CDR3 reads TGCGCCAGCAGCCAAGAACCCAGTCCTAATCAGCCCCAGCATTTT. The V and J genes are TRBV4-1 and TRBJ1-5; D is unclear. Germline CDR1 MGHRA, CDR2 YSYEKL. Trimming shortened V by 0 bases and J by 4 bases, and 10 bases separated the two germline ends. CDR3 length equals 15 residues.

The V and J genes are TRBV9 and TRBJ2-5; 9 bases are shared with TRBD1. The CDR3 length is 15 residues. The trim removed 0 bases at V and 5 bases at J, leaving 5 bases unmatched. Germline V gene sequence: CDR1 SGDLS, CDR2 YYNGEE. CDR3 sequence reads: CASSVDSQGAETQYF. The CDR3 nucleotides are TGTGCCAGCAGCGTAGATTCACAGGGGGCGGAGACCCAGTACTTC. Combining the CDR3 with reference TRBV9 and TRBJ2-5 gives the whole variable domain DSGVTQTPKHLITATGQRVTLRCSPRSGDLSVYWYQQSLDQGLQFLIQYYNGEERAKGNILERFSAQQFPDLHSELNLSSLELGDSALYFCASSVDSQGAETQYFGPGTRLLVL.

V usage is TRBV6-5 and J usage is TRBJ2-5, with 7 positions matching TRBD1. The CDR3 has 15 residues. The germline V gene has CDR1 MNHEY and CDR2 SVGAGI. The V gene end was trimmed by 6 bases and the J gene end by 6 bases; junction bases not matched to a gene: 13. CDR3 nucleotides: TGTGCCAGCAGCAATGACAGGGAGTGGGGAAAGACCCAGTACTTC. As protein: CASSNDREWGKTQYF.

V gene TRBV19 combines with J gene TRBJ2-1; 7 positions agree with TRBD1. Germline CDR1 and CDR2: LNHDA and SQIVND (reference sequence). V lost 4 bases to trimming and J lost 2 bases; unmatched junction nucleotides: 8. The CDR3 is made up of 16 amino acids. CDR3 in DNA: TGTGCCAGTAGTAGGACGACAGGGATCCCCTACAATGAGCAGTTCTTC. It translates to CASSRTTGIPYNEQFF. The entire variable domain, with the rest obtained from reference TRBV19 and TRBJ2-1, is as follows: DGGITQSPKYLFRKEGQNVTLSCEQNLNHDAMYWYRQDPGQGLRLIYYSQIVNDFQKGDIAEGYSVSREKKESFPLTVTSAQKNPTAFYLCASSRTTGIPYNEQFFGPGTRLTVL.

V gene TRBV23-1 combines with J gene TRBJ2-7; D gene ambiguous. TRBV23-1 is an ORF; its function is uncertain. This CDR3 spans 12 amino acids. The germline V and J ends were trimmed by 4 bases and 4 bases, with 8 bases remaining between them. Here the CDR3 reads CASSPPLYEQYF. The DNA of the CDR3 is TGCGCCAGCAGTCCCCCACTGTACGAGCAGTACTTC.

This clone was seen only a few times. This chain connects TRBV7-9 to TRBJ2-5, with 16 bases aligning to TRBD2. With V trimmed by 5 bases and J by 2 bases, 8 bases remained unmatched. The CDR3 consists of 18 residues. The germline V gene has CDR1 SEHNR and CDR2 FQNEAQ (reference sequence). In nucleotides, the CDR3 is TGTGCCAGCAGCCCAGGGACTAGCGGGGGGGCGTGGCAAGAGACCCAGTACTTC. Residues: CASSPGTSGGAWQETQYF. The entire variable domain, with the rest obtained from reference TRBV7-9 and TRBJ2-5, is as follows: DTGVSQNPRHKITKRGQNVTFRCDPISEHNRLYWYRQTLGQGPEFLTYFQNEAQLEKSRLLSDRFSAERPKGSFSTLEIQRTEQGDSAMYLCASSPGTSGGAWQETQYFGPGTRLLVL.